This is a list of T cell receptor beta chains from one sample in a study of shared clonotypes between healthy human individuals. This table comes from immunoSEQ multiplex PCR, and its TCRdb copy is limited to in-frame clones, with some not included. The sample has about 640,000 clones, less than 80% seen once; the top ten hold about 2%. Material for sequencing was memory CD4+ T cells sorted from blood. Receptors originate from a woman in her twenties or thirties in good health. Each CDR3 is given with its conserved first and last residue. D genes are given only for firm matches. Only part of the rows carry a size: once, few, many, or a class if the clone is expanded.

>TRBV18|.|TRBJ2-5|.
CASSPLGGPQETQYF
TGTGCCAGCTCACCATTGGGGGGCCCTCAAGAGACCCAGTACTTC
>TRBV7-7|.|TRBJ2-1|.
CASSLAPDGPINEQFF
TGTGCCAGCAGCTTAGCGCCGGACGGACCTATCAATGAGCAGTTCTTC
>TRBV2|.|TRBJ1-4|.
CASRDWGGFNEKLFF
TGTGCCAGCAGGGACTGGGGGGGTTTTAATGAAAAACTGTTTTTT
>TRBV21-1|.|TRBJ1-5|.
CASSKELVQPQHF
TGTGCCAGCAGCAAAGAACTGGTGCAGCCCCAGCATTTT
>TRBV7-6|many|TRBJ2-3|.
CASSLVGQKTDTQYF
TGTGCCAGCAGCTTAGTGGGTCAGAAGACAGATACGCAGTATTTT
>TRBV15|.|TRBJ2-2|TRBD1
CATSLSGQGRISNTGELFF
TGTGCCACCAGCCTGAGTGGACAGGGTCGGATCTCGAACACCGGGGAGCTGTTTTTT
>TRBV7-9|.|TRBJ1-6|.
CASSSTGMNSPLHF
TGTGCCAGCAGCTCCACAGGGATGAATTCACCCCTCCACTTT
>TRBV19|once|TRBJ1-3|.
CASSAGISGNTIYF
TGTGCCAGTAGTGCAGGGATCTCTGGAAACACCATATATTTT
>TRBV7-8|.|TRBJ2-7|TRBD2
CASSSWTSGSAYEQYF
TGTGCCAGCAGCTCCTGGACTAGCGGGTCAGCCTACGAGCAGTACTTC
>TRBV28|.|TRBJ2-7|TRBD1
CASSSYQGVVYEQYF
TGTGCCAGCAGTTCCTATCAGGGGGTTGTCTACGAGCAGTACTTC
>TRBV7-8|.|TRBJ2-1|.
CASSLVAGRYNEQFF
TGTGCCAGCAGCTTAGTTGCGGGACGCTACAATGAGCAGTTCTTC
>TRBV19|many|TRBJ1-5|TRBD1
CASSEQGANQPQHF
TGTGCCAGTAGTGAACAGGGGGCAAATCAGCCCCAGCATTTT
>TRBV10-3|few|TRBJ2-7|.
CAISEQSYEQYF
TGTGCCATCAGTGAACAGTCCTACGAGCAGTACTTC
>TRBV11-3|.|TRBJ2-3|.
CASSLVRDLAPSTDTQYF
TGTGCCAGCAGCTTAGTTCGGGACTTAGCGCCTAGCACAGATACGCAGTATTTT
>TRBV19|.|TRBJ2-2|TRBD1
CASGTRQGAIGELFF
TGTGCCAGTGGGACAAGACAGGGGGCTATCGGGGAGCTGTTTTTT
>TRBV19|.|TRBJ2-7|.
CASSIMAGSSYEQYF
TGTGCCAGTAGTATTATGGCCGGCAGCTCCTACGAGCAGTACTTC
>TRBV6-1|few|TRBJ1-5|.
CASRAQGPQPQHF
TGTGCCAGCAGGGCGCAGGGACCTCAGCCCCAGCATTTT
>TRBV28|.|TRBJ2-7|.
CASSPPSGGAHSYEQYF
TGTGCCAGCAGTCCCCCCAGTGGAGGGGCCCACTCCTACGAGCAGTACTTC
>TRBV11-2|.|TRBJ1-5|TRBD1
CASSDGQGAKQPQHF
TGTGCCAGCAGCGATGGACAGGGGGCAAAGCAGCCCCAGCATTTT
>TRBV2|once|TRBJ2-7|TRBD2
CASRRLAGDSYEQYF
TGTGCCAGCAGAAGACTAGCGGGCGACTCCTACGAGCAGTACTTC
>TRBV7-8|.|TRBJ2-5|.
CASSLLRPRLGETQYF
TGTGCCAGCAGCCTCCTCCGGCCCCGGCTGGGAGAGACCCAGTACTTC
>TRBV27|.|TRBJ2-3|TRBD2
CASSPHPGLPRTDTQYF
TGTGCCAGCAGCCCTCATCCGGGACTACCACGCACAGATACGCAGTATTTT